The 30 T cell receptor beta chains below were found in one sample sequenced in a study of T cells and Merkel cell carcinoma outcomes. Measured with immunoSEQ multiplex PCR; TCRdb has only the in-frame clones, and not every one. The sample holds 15,000 to 18,000 clones, over 80% seen once. The source material was tumor tissue from Merkel cell carcinoma. These receptors were obtained from a human donor with Merkel cell carcinoma.

The CDR3: CASTGTASYNEQFF. The CDR3 bases are TGTGCCAGTACAGGGACAGCCTCCTACAATGAGCAGTTCTTC. This chain uses TRBV19 with TRBJ2-1, with 7 bases identical to TRBD1. CDR3 length: 14 residues. Germline CDR1 reads LNHDA; CDR2 reads SQIVND (reference sequence). With 7 bases clipped from V and 0 bases from J, the junction kept 3 bases outside the gene matches.

This clone was counted only a few times. J is TRBJ1-2 and V is TRBV6-1; D perhaps matches TRBD1 (5 bases). The length of the CDR3 is 14 residues. Germline V gene sequence: CDR1 MNHNS, CDR2 SASEGT. Trimming shortened V by 10 bases and J by 5 bases, and 20 bases separated the two germline ends. CDR3 amino acids: CANSRGGILYGYTF. The CDR3 nucleotides are TGTGCCAATTCTCGCGGGGGTATCCTTTATGGCTACACCTTC.

The chain recombines TRBV5-1 with TRBJ2-5; 8 bases are a match to TRBD2. The J segment lost 1 base and the V segment lost 1 base, leaving 3 bases of the junction unmatched. This CDR3 spans 15 amino acids. CDR1 is SGHRS and CDR2 is YFSETQ in the germline V gene. The CDR3 DNA reads TGCGCCAGCAGCTTGCGGGGGGGCCTCCAAGAGACCCAGTACTTC. It translates to CASSLRGGLQETQYF.

This clone was detected only a few times. Other DNA sequences of this sample code for an identical CDR3. The V and J genes are TRBV6-5 and TRBJ1-2, with a possible D match to TRBD1 (5 bases). The V gene's germline CDR1 is MNHEY and CDR2 SVGAGI. Trimming removed 2 bases at V and 4 bases at J, with 8 bases between. The length of the CDR3 is 13 residues. CDR3 in amino acids: CASSYEGTYGYTF. DNA for the CDR3: TGTGCCAGCAGTTACGAGGGGACCTATGGCTACACCTTC.

This clone was recorded only once. V usage is TRBV4-1 and J usage is TRBJ1-1, with 10 bases aligning to TRBD1. This CDR3 has 18 amino acids. Germline V gene lookup returns CDR1 MGHRA and CDR2 YSYEKL. Trimming cost V 0 bases and J 5 bases; bases outside gene matches: 12. CDR3 bases: TGCGCCAGCAGCCAAGATCGGAGGGACAGGGGAAGAATTACTGAAGCTTTCTTT. Translating gives CASSQDRRDRGRITEAFF.

This clone has a handful of counts. The V gene is TRBV4-1, the J gene TRBJ2-7; maybe TRBD1 (6 bases). Trimming took 0 bases from V and 6 from J, leaving 12 bases between them. The CDR3 consists of 14 residues. Germline-derived CDR1 and CDR2 are MGHRA and YSYEKL. In nucleotides, the CDR3 is TGCGCCAGCAGCCAAGAACAGGGCCCCCTCGAGCAGTACTTC. This translates into CASSQEQGPLEQYF.

The chain links TRBV6-5 to TRBJ2-7, with 7 bases aligning to TRBD1. CDR3 size: 15 residues. Trimming at V came to 5 bases and at J to 2 bases, leaving 9 bases not matched to a gene. Germline CDR1 reads MNHEY; CDR2 reads SVGAGI. CDR3 DNA: TGTGCCAGCAGTCCCTCGACAGGGTGGACCTACGAGCAGTACTTC. Protein sequence: CASSPSTGWTYEQYF.

This clone was seen just once. This chain connects TRBV28 to TRBJ2-2; D is possibly TRBD2 (5 bases). Deletions cut 3 bases from V and 7 bases from J, with 6 bases between. Per germline, CDR1 MDHEN and CDR2 SYDVKM. CDR3 length: 12 amino acids. The CDR3 loop reads CASSFRDGELFF. In DNA, the CDR3 is TGTGCCAGCAGTTTTCGGGACGGGGAGCTGTTTTTT.

The rearrangement links TRBV7-2 to TRBJ1-5; possible D gene TRBD1, 5 bases. In germline, CDR1 is SGHTA, CDR2 FQGNSA. V shed 0 bases and J shed 5 bases, with 11 bases lying between them. CDR3 size: 15 residues. CDR3 DNA sequence: TGTGCCAGCAGCTTAGCGGCGGGGCGTTATCAGCCCCAGCATTTT. It yields the protein CASSLAAGRYQPQHF. Drawing the rest from reference TRBV7-2 and TRBJ1-5, the complete variable domain is GAGVSQSPSNKVTEKGKDVELRCDPISGHTALYWYRQSLGQGLEFLIYFQGNSAPDKSGLPSDRFSAERTGGSVSTLTIQRTQQEDSAVYLCASSLAAGRYQPQHFGDGTRLSIL.

This clone was recorded only once. V gene TRBV18 combines with J gene TRBJ2-1; no clear D. The CDR3 runs to 12 residues. Germline CDR1 is KGHSH and CDR2 is LQKENI. V was trimmed by 6 bases and J by 6 bases, leaving 9 bases between them. The CDR3 reads CASSLNFNEQFF. DNA of the CDR3: TGTGCCAGCTCCCTGAACTTCAATGAGCAGTTCTTC.

The chain has TRBV18 and TRBJ2-4; 7 bases are shared with TRBD2. V lost 6 bases to trimming and J lost 4 bases; unmatched junction nucleotides: 3. Per germline, CDR1 KGHSH and CDR2 LQKENI. The CDR3 sequence is 13 residues long. DNA for the CDR3: TGTGCCAGCTCCGGGACTACTAAAAACATTCAGTACTTC. Amino acids: CASSGTTKNIQYF.

The chain has TRBV19 and TRBJ1-2, with D possibly being TRBD1 (5 bases). This CDR3 comprises 14 residues. V lost 5 bases, J lost 5 bases, and 15 bases lay in between. Germline V gives CDR1 LNHDA, CDR2 SQIVND (reference sequence). The CDR3 spells CASSVTGLIYGYTF. CDR3 coding DNA: TGTGCCAGTAGTGTTACAGGACTAATTTATGGCTACACCTTC. The full variable domain, with the rest looked up from reference TRBV19 and TRBJ1-2, is DGGITQSPKYLFRKEGQNVTLSCEQNLNHDAMYWYRQDPGQGLRLIYYSQIVNDFQKGDIAEGYSVSREKKESFPLTVTSAQKNPTAFYLCASSVTGLIYGYTFGSGTRLTVV.

The chain uses TRBV7-2 and TRBJ2-7; tentatively, D is TRBD1 (6 bases). V gave up 5 bases and J gave up 3 bases, with 14 bases separating them. Per germline, CDR1 SGHTA and CDR2 FQGNSA. The CDR3 has 14 amino acids. The CDR3 coding sequence is TGTGCCAGCAGCCCACAGGGTCCCCACTACGAGCAGTACTTC. Translated, it gives CASSPQGPHYEQYF.

V is TRBV18 and J is TRBJ1-1; 7 nucleotides align to TRBD1. This CDR3 spans 16 amino acids. V trimming: 5 bases; J trimming: 0 bases; junction bases outside the gene matches: 9. In germline, CDR1 is KGHSH, CDR2 LQKENI. The CDR3 DNA follows: TGTGCCAGCTCAAAATCGACAGGGAAATTGAACACTGAAGCTTTCTTT. Amino acids: CASSKSTGKLNTEAFF.

V and J are TRBV4-2 and TRBJ1-1, with D perhaps matching TRBD1 (5 bases). Germline values: CDR1 LGHNA, CDR2 YNFKEQ. The CDR3 sequence is 14 residues long. The ends were cut back, 5 bases at V and 1 base at J, with 11 bases in the middle. The CDR3 spells CASSLGLQNTEAFF. As DNA, the CDR3 is TGTGCCAGCAGCTTGGGGCTACAGAACACTGAAGCTTTCTTT.

The CDR3 DNA reads as TGCGCCAGCAGCCAGAGCGGGGGTCCTAGCACAGATACGCAGTATTTT. This gives the protein CASSQSGGPSTDTQYF. This chain links TRBV4-1 with TRBJ2-3; the match to TRBD2 covers 8 bases. From germline, CDR1 is MGHRA and CDR2 YSYEKL. V was pared by 3 bases and J by 0 bases, with 5 bases of the junction left unmatched. The CDR3 runs 16 residues.

The V and J genes are TRBV10-3 and TRBJ1-1, with D tentatively TRBD1 (5 bases). Per germline, CDR1 ENHRY and CDR2 SYGVKD. Trimming took 6 bases from V and 0 from J, leaving 8 bases between them. The CDR3 has 13 amino acids. CDR3 nucleotide sequence: TGTGCCATCAGACCCAGGGTGAACACTGAAGCTTTCTTT. Protein: CAIRPRVNTEAFF.

This chain connects TRBV28 to TRBJ1-2; D is perhaps TRBD1 (5 bases). Between the trimmed V and J ends, which lost 2 bases and 2 bases, there was a span of 18 bases. The CDR3 runs 17 residues. Per the germline V gene, CDR1 is MDHEN and CDR2 is SYDVKM. This CDR3 reads CASSLEGRWGGNYGYTF. CDR3 bases: TGTGCCAGCAGTTTAGAGGGGCGTTGGGGCGGGAACTATGGCTACACCTTC.

The rearrangement joins TRBV5-4 to TRBJ1-4; 10 nucleotides agree with TRBD1. This CDR3 contains 15 residues. The V gene end was trimmed by 5 bases and the J gene end by 5 bases; junction bases not matched to a gene: 6. Germline CDR1 reads SGHNT; CDR2 reads YYREEE (reference sequence). The CDR3 nucleotides read TGTGCCAGCAGTCGGGACAGGGGCCAAAATGAAAAACTGTTTTTT. Protein sequence: CASSRDRGQNEKLFF.

The chain links TRBV6-5 to TRBJ2-5; 9 bases fit TRBD1. TRBJ2-7 matches the DNA end more closely, so the J call is doubtful. This CDR3 is 13 amino acids long. The germline gives CDR1 MNHEY, CDR2 SVGAGI. The CDR3 DNA sequence: TGTGCCAGCAGTTGGGGACAGGGCTACGAGCAGTACTTC. It specifies CASSWGQGYEQYF.

A word on this clone: An end of the junction differs from the germline gene, which may be a read error. Other nucleotide sequences in the sample specify the same CDR3. The chain couples TRBV5-6 to TRBJ2-5; D possibly matches TRBD1 or TRBD2 (5 bases each). The CDR3 length is 13 residues. Germline CDR1 is SGHDT and CDR2 is YYEEEE. The CDR3 loop is CASSLRGPETQYF. DNA for the CDR3: TGTGCCAGCAGCTTGAGGGGACCGGAGACCCAATACTTC.

The V gene is TRBV9, the J gene TRBJ1-2; possible D gene TRBD1, 5 bases. The CDR3 is 14 residues long. Between the trimmed V and J ends, which lost 0 bases and 6 bases, there was a span of 12 bases. Germline V gives CDR1 SGDLS, CDR2 YYNGEE. The DNA of the CDR3 is TGTGCCAGCAGCGTAGACTCAGGGTCGGATGGCTACACCTTC. Amino acid sequence: CASSVDSGSDGYTF.

The rearrangement uses TRBV9 and TRBJ1-2; D is undetermined. The V gene's germline CDR1 is SGDLS and CDR2 YYNGEE. Deletions cut 3 bases from V and 2 bases from J, with 14 bases between. This CDR3 is 15 amino acids long. CDR3 in DNA: TGTGCCAGCAGCGCCTCGGGAAGTCTCAACTATGGCTACACCTTC. As protein: CASSASGSLNYGYTF.

The V and J genes are TRBV7-9 and TRBJ2-7; D is perhaps TRBD1 or TRBD2 (7 bases each). The CDR3 spans 17 residues. V lost 1 base and J 3 bases, leaving 19 bases between the germline ends. Germline assignment: CDR1 SEHNR and CDR2 FQNEAQ (reference sequence). The CDR3 DNA is TGTGCCAGCAGCTTAGTGTCAGGGGGGGTTTTGGACTACGAGCAGTACTTC. Amino acids: CASSLVSGGVLDYEQYF.

The chain carries TRBV7-2 and TRBJ1-5; D is perhaps TRBD1 (5 bases). Between the trimmed V and J ends, which lost 0 bases and 10 bases, there was a span of 13 bases. The CDR3 runs 14 residues. CDR1 is SGHTA and CDR2 is FQGNSA in the germline V gene. CDR3 nucleotide sequence: TGTGCCAGCAGCTTAGCGGGGGATTGGAACCCCCAGCATTTT. Protein sequence: CASSLAGDWNPQHF.

This sequence joins TRBV28 and TRBJ1-5, with unresolved D. CDR1 MDHEN and CDR2 SYDVKM come from the germline V gene. Trimming took off 6 bases at V and 1 base at J, with 16 bases between the two ends. This CDR3 has 16 amino acids. CDR3 sequence reads: CASSLPDFGSNQPQHF. CDR3 nucleotides: TGTGCCAGCAGCCTCCCGGACTTTGGGAGCAATCAGCCCCAGCATTTT.

The rearrangement uses TRBV6-1 and TRBJ2-1, with TRBD2 matching over 10 bases. V was pared by 2 bases and J by 9 bases, with 10 bases of the junction left unmatched. CDR1 and CDR2 from the germline V gene are MNHNS and SASEGT. The CDR3 covers 16 residues. The CDR3 DNA follows: TGTGCCAGCAGTGAATTTGGGGGACTAGCGTCCGGTGAGCAGTTCTTC. It translates to CASSEFGGLASGEQFF.

This sequence joins TRBV7-8 and TRBJ1-1, with no clear D. V was clipped by 3 bases and J by 2 bases, with 13 bases between them. The V gene's germline CDR1 is SGHVS and CDR2 FQNEAQ. The CDR3 is 15 residues long. In nucleotides, the CDR3 is TGTGCCAGCAGCTTCCAAGACCGGATTAACACTGAAGCTTTCTTT. This codes for CASSFQDRINTEAFF.

The chain combines TRBV19 with TRBJ2-7, with TRBD1 identical over 12 bases. Trimming removed 4 bases from V and 2 bases from J; junction bases left unmatched: 0. Germline V gene lookup returns CDR1 LNHDA and CDR2 SQIVND (reference sequence). This CDR3 spans 14 amino acids. The CDR3 reads CASSRDRGPYEQYF. DNA of the CDR3: TGTGCCAGTAGTAGGGACAGGGGGCCCTACGAGCAGTACTTC.

Judged by abundance, this clone is medium-sized. The gene calls are TRBV5-6 and TRBJ1-1; no definite D call. The V end was cut by 4 bases, the J end by 6 bases, with 13 bases between. CDR1 is SGHDT and CDR2 is YYEEEE in the germline V gene. The CDR3 totals 13 residues. For the CDR3, the DNA is TGTGCCAGCAGCACCACACCCTTACCTGAAGCTTTCTTT. Protein: CASSTTPLPEAFF.